This T cell receptor delta chain appears in the sequencing data of a study of gamma-delta chains in newborns, infants, children (dated by TCRdb to the late 2010s). At the level of the whole study: In the study title, it is stated that polyclonal expansion of innate gammadelta T cells is driven by microbial exposure immediately after birth. The study investigated how microbial exposure shaped innate gammadelta T cell populations in human newborns immediately after birth.

The table lists this clone with a few counts. Its antigen remains unidentified. No much larger clonotype is one base removed from it; base qualities were not supplied. The CDR3 covers 21 residues, taking in both the cysteine and the phenylalanine. This entry keeps only the CDR3 DNA: 63 bases, framed from base 1. Deletion took 4 bases off V and 2 bases off J, with a span of 38 bases between the germline ends. The germline V gene (reference sequence) yields TVYSNPD for CDR1 and GDNSRS for CDR2. The listed sequencing device is Illumina MiSeq. TCRdb called clones from the public reads with CATT, and repeated DNA sequences were later combined into one row. The sample table records about 8,300 delta-chain clones; about 1.6% of these occur just once. The ten largest clones represent roughly 8% of the sample.

Recombination joined TRDV3 with TRDJ1; the D segment may tentatively be TRDD2 or TRDD3, each giving 6 matched bases. The sequenced sample consisted of blood. The origin of this receptor is a child who was a newborn, infant or young child, either healthy, febrile or measles-vaccinated (not recorded which). The encoded CDR3 is CAYLRSYRIGWGPTGTDKLIF. The DNA sequence is as follows: TGTGCCTATCTCCGATCCTACAGGATAGGCTGGGGACCAACAGGGACCGATAAACTCATCTTT.